One sample yielded the 6 T cell receptor beta chains listed below, sequenced in a study of vaccination effects on CD4 cells after COVID-19. Libraries were prepared by immunoSEQ multiplex PCR; TCRdb keeps only in-frame clonotypes and omits some of them. The data contain 37,000 or so clones, 55% to 80% of them singletons. Subsequent to 10 days of culture, CD4+ T cells were isolated. It was two doses of either the BNT162b2 or mRNA-1273 vaccine that participants received. These receptors have no known antigen. Sample: CD4+ T cells from PBMCs cultured without peptide, taken after COVID-19 vaccination. These receptor sequences come from a human donor who received a COVID-19 vaccine.

This clone has only a few counts. The V gene is TRBV3-1 (or the pseudogene TRBV3-2), the J gene TRBJ2-7; tentative D call: TRBD2 (5 bases). The V end was cut by 0 bases, the J end by 2 bases, with 11 bases between. The length of the CDR3 is 15 residues. Germline V gene lookup returns CDR1 LGHDT and CDR2 YNNKEL (reference sequence). The CDR3 bases are TGTGCCAGCAGCCAAGACAATACTAGAACCTACGAGCAGTACTTC. It specifies CASSQDNTRTYEQYF.

The chain combines TRBV12-2 with TRBJ1-5; the tabulated D call, TRBD1, remains unverified against the DNA. TRBV12-2 is assigned pseudogene status. The CDR3 length is 19 residues. The CDR3 sequence: CASRLETEDSLYSNQPQHF. As DNA, the CDR3 is TGTGCAAGTCGCTTAGAAACAGAGGACAGCCTCTATAGCAATCAGCCCCAGCATTTT.

This rearrangement joins TRBV5-1 to TRBJ2-3; 13 bases agree with TRBD2. V was clipped by 8 bases and J by 2 bases; unmatched bases: 11. The CDR3 loop spans 17 amino acids. Germline values: CDR1 SGHRS, CDR2 YFSETQ. The CDR3 sequence: CARTSGGRDEYTDTQYF. For the CDR3, the DNA is TGCGCCAGGACTAGCGGGGGGCGGGACGAGTACACAGATACGCAGTATTTT.

V gene TRBV5-1 combines with J gene TRBJ2-3; TRBD1 agrees at 8 bases. The CDR3 is made up of 17 amino acids. V lost 0 bases and J lost 5; bases outside the gene matches: 11. Germline V gene data show CDR1 as SGHRS and CDR2 as YFSETQ. For the CDR3, the DNA is TGCGCCAGCAGCTTGGCCTATACAGGGGGTGGGCTAGATACGCAGTATTTT. Translation gives CASSLAYTGGGLDTQYF.

A note on this clone: The same CDR3 arises from other DNA sequences in this sample as well. The CDR3 protein is CASSLGTASNEKLFF. CDR3 nucleotide sequence: TGTGCCAGCAGCTTGGGTACTGCGTCTAATGAAAAACTGTTTTTT. V gene TRBV5-6 combines with J gene TRBJ1-4; D uncertain. Trimming left V 0 bases short and J 3 bases short, with 9 bases between. Germline CDR1 and CDR2: SGHDT and YYEEEE. This CDR3 spans 15 amino acids.

This chain joins TRBV4-1 and TRBJ2-6, with 7 bases that match TRBD2. CDR1 and CDR2 (germline): MGHRA, YSYEKL. The CDR3 runs to 15 residues. Germline trimming cut 5 bases from V and 3 bases from J; bases unmatched to any gene: 4. The CDR3 loop reads CASSYAGVGANVLTF. The CDR3 nucleotides are TGCGCCAGCAGCTACGCGGGAGTTGGGGCCAACGTCCTGACTTTC.